One and the same sample provided the 22 T cell receptor beta chains below, sequenced in a study of blood T cell repertoires in COVID-19. Profiled with immunoSEQ multiplex PCR; TCRdb holds only in-frame clones, not every one. The table has hundreds of thousands of clones, more than 75% seen once; the top ten hold about 1.7%. Specimen: PBMCs or T cells enriched from blood (not recorded which). The receptors were sampled from a man between 35 and 55 years old who had recovered from COVID-19.

This sequence joins TRBV25-1 and TRBJ2-7, with TRBD2 matching over 7 bases. The CDR3 runs to 14 residues. Germline CDR1 is MGHDK and CDR2 is SYGVNS. The trim removed 5 bases at V and 7 bases at J, leaving 11 bases unmatched. CDR3 DNA sequence: TGTGCCAGCAGTCAGGCGGGAGAGTCGAGAGAGCAGTACTTC. Translating gives CASSQAGESREQYF.

The V call is TRBV4-1, the J call TRBJ2-2; 14 bases align to TRBD2. The germline V gene encodes CDR1 MGHRA and CDR2 YSYEKL. Trimming at V came to 1 base and at J to 1 base, leaving 5 bases not matched to a gene. There are 19 residues in the CDR3. This CDR3 is CASSQAGLAGDKNTGELFF. The CDR3 region has the DNA TGCGCCAGCAGCCAAGCGGGACTAGCGGGAGATAAGAACACCGGGGAGCTGTTTTTT.

This clone was found a few times. V usage is TRBV5-1 and J usage is TRBJ2-7; TRBD2 might be the D (6 bases). Germline values: CDR1 SGHRS, CDR2 YFSETQ. V was trimmed by 5 bases and J by 3 bases, leaving 15 bases between them. The CDR3 contains 14 residues. The CDR3 sequence: CASRLLSGFYEQYF. Here the CDR3 DNA reads TGCGCCAGCAGGCTACTTAGCGGCTTCTACGAGCAGTACTTC.

This chain joins TRBV11-2 and TRBJ2-7, with D tentatively TRBD2 (6 bases). Germline V lookup: CDR1 SGHAT, CDR2 FQNNGV. Trimming took off 4 bases at V and 0 bases at J, with 13 bases between the two ends. The CDR3 extends over 15 amino acids. As DNA, the CDR3 is TGTGCCAGCAGCTCAGTGACTAGGGACTCCTACGAGCAGTACTTC. Its protein product is CASSSVTRDSYEQYF.

The chain recombines TRBV6-5 with TRBJ1-6; TRBD1 matches 9 bases. The germline V gene encodes CDR1 MNHEY and CDR2 SVGAGI. The junction had 10 bases not matched to a gene; V was cut back by 7 bases and J by 9 bases. The CDR3 has 15 residues. CDR3 sequence: CASKRPGQGISPLHF. The CDR3 region has the DNA TGTGCCAGCAAGAGACCGGGACAGGGAATTTCACCCCTCCACTTT.

In this sample, this clone turned up a few times. The chain combines TRBV27 with TRBJ1-6; D is perhaps TRBD1 (5 bases). Germline V gene lookup returns CDR1 MNHEY and CDR2 SMNVEV (reference sequence). This CDR3 is built from 14 residues. The V and J ends lost 5 bases and 2 bases respectively, with 7 bases between them. CDR3 bases: TGTGCCAGCAGTCAGGGAACCTATAATTCACCCCTCCACTTT. Protein: CASSQGTYNSPLHF.

V is TRBV27 and J is TRBJ2-7; D is perhaps TRBD2 (6 bases). Trimming removed 6 bases from V and 6 bases from J, with 12 bases in between. The CDR3 is 12 amino acids. Germline loops: CDR1 MNHEY, CDR2 SMNVEV (reference sequence). CDR3 sequence (DNA): TGTGCCAGCAGGCCCGGGAGCGGCGAGCAGTACTTC. Protein sequence: CASRPGSGEQYF.

CDR3 DNA: TGTGCCAGCAGTTTTCTCGGGACTAGCGGCTACGAGCAGTACTTC. Amino acid sequence: CASSFLGTSGYEQYF. The chain recombines TRBV28 with TRBJ2-7, with 11 bases matching TRBD2. The CDR3 contains 15 residues. Trimming removed 3 bases from V and 3 bases from J; junction bases left unmatched: 4. The germline V gene encodes CDR1 MDHEN and CDR2 SYDVKM.

The V call is TRBV12-3 or TRBV12-4, the J call TRBJ2-7; TRBD1 aligns across 8 bases. Unmatched junction bases numbered 4, after V lost 3 bases and J lost 6 bases. The CDR3 totals 13 residues. CDR3: CASSFRGQGEQYF. In DNA form, the CDR3 reads TGTGCCAGCAGTTTCAGGGGGCAAGGCGAGCAGTACTTC.

This chain uses TRBV9 with TRBJ2-3, with 8 bases lining up with TRBD2. The CDR3 has 14 amino acids. J gave up 5 bases and V 4 bases, and 6 bases lay outside the gene matches. Per the germline V gene, CDR1 is SGDLS and CDR2 is YYNGEE. CDR3 nucleotides: TGTGCCAGCAGCTCTACCGGGACTAGAGATACGCAGTATTTT. It codes for CASSSTGTRDTQYF.

This clone has a count of ten or more. The chain recombines TRBV4-2 with TRBJ2-5; TRBD2 agrees at 14 bases. This CDR3 region has 15 residues. The J segment lost 5 bases and the V segment lost 1 base, leaving 0 bases of the junction unmatched. CDR1 and CDR2 from the germline V gene are LGHNA and YNFKEQ. The CDR3 protein is CASSQGLAGGETQYF. DNA of the CDR3: TGTGCCAGCAGCCAAGGACTAGCGGGGGGGGAGACCCAGTACTTC.

The chain carries TRBV7-2 and TRBJ2-7; 8 bases line up with TRBD1. Germline CDR1 reads SGHTA; CDR2 reads FQGNSA. V gave up 4 bases and J gave up 6 bases; unmatched junction bases: 14. CDR3 length: 16 residues. CDR3 region: CASSYVNRGAKVEQYF. The CDR3 DNA is TGTGCCAGCAGCTATGTGAACAGGGGGGCTAAGGTCGAGCAGTACTTC. Complete variable domain (other parts from reference TRBV7-2 and TRBJ2-7): GAGVSQSPSNKVTEKGKDVELRCDPISGHTALYWYRQSLGQGLEFLIYFQGNSAPDKSGLPSDRFSAERTGGSVSTLTIQRTQQEDSAVYLCASSYVNRGAKVEQYFGPGTRLTVT.

The chain links TRBV10-3 to TRBJ1-2; no definite D call. The germline CDR1 and CDR2 sequences are ENHRY and SYGVKD. The CDR3 covers 17 residues. Trimming removed 8 bases from V and 1 base from J, with 23 bases in between. In DNA form, the CDR3 reads TGTGCCATCTATGATTCCGTGGGAACGGGGTTTAACTATGGCTACACCTTC. Its protein product is CAIYDSVGTGFNYGYTF.

The chain is built from TRBV7-2 and TRBJ1-6; D is ambiguous. Germline values: CDR1 SGHTA, CDR2 FQGNSA. This CDR3 comprises 17 residues. V was clipped by 2 bases and J by 0 bases, with 11 bases between them. The CDR3 reads CASSLTGFGSYNSPLHF. Written as DNA, the CDR3 is TGTGCCAGCAGCTTAACGGGGTTCGGCTCCTATAATTCACCCCTCCACTTT.

The V call is TRBV11-1, the J call TRBJ2-3; 7 bases line up with TRBD1. The CDR3 length is 15 residues. V lost 5 bases and J lost 4; bases outside the gene matches: 9. Germline CDR1 is SGHAT and CDR2 is FQDESV (reference sequence). As DNA, the CDR3 is TGTGCCAGCAGCCAAGGGCGACAGGGCCCAGATACGCAGTATTTT. Its protein product is CASSQGRQGPDTQYF.

V and J are TRBV5-6 and TRBJ1-2; D is unresolved. The CDR3 covers 13 residues. V lost 4 bases, J lost 4 bases, and 11 bases lay in between. Germline values: CDR1 SGHDT, CDR2 YYEEEE. CDR3 loop: CASSPGPGYGYTF. CDR3 coding DNA: TGTGCCAGCAGCCCTGGGCCCGGCTATGGCTACACCTTC. Full variable domain (remainder filled in from reference TRBV5-6 and TRBJ1-2): DAGVTQSPTHLIKTRGQQVTLRCSPKSGHDTVSWYQQALGQGPQFIFQYYEEEERQRGNFPDRFSGHQFPNYSSELNVNALLLGDSALYLCASSPGPGYGYTFGSGTRLTVV.

The CDR3 loop is CASSLSGQAYEQYF. The CDR3 DNA follows: TGTGCCAGCAGCTTATCTGGACAGGCCTACGAGCAGTACTTC. This sequence joins TRBV7-2 and TRBJ2-7; 7 bases map to TRBD1. The germline V gene has CDR1 SGHTA and CDR2 FQGNSA. The trim removed 2 bases at V and 2 bases at J, leaving 3 bases unmatched. CDR3 length: 14 residues.

This clone was counted a single time. The V call is TRBV7-6, the J call TRBJ2-7; TRBD2 matches at 11 bases. V dropped 4 bases and J dropped 5; count of bases not matched to a gene: 7. The CDR3 contains 15 residues. CDR1 and CDR2 (germline): SGHVS, FNYEAQ. CDR3 DNA: TGTGCCAGCAGCTCTATAGCGGGAGGGAGACACGAGCAGTACTTC. Translated, it gives CASSSIAGGRHEQYF.

This sequence joins TRBV5-1 and TRBJ1-1; 10 bases line up with TRBD1. Unmatched junction bases numbered 7, after V lost 2 bases and J lost 6 bases. The CDR3 is made up of 15 amino acids. From germline, CDR1 is SGHRS and CDR2 YFSETQ. CDR3 sequence reads: CASSFLGQGGPEAFF. CDR3 bases: TGCGCCAGCAGCTTTTTAGGACAGGGGGGCCCTGAAGCTTTCTTT.

The chain is built from TRBV9 and TRBJ2-3, with no clear D. The V gene's germline CDR1 is SGDLS and CDR2 YYNGEE. V was cut by 0 bases and J by 4 bases, with 3 bases left in between. The CDR3 length is 12 residues. CDR3 DNA: TGTGCCAGCAGCGTAGACTCAGATACGCAGTATTTT. Translated, it gives CASSVDSDTQYF.

This chain uses TRBV19 with TRBJ2-5; 11 bases line up with TRBD2. The germline gives CDR1 LNHDA, CDR2 SQIVND (reference sequence). V was pared by 1 base and J by 5 bases, with 0 bases of the junction left unmatched. This CDR3 comprises 14 residues. CDR3 nucleotides: TGTGCCAGTAGTATAGGACTAGCGGGGGAGACCCAGTACTTC. It yields the protein CASSIGLAGETQYF.

The chain employs TRBV5-1 and TRBJ2-6, with 11 bases fitting TRBD1. Per germline, CDR1 SGHRS and CDR2 YFSETQ. The CDR3 sequence is 18 residues long. V gave up 0 bases and J gave up 0 bases; unmatched junction bases: 2. CDR3 DNA sequence: TGCGCCAGCAGCTTGGCCGGGACAGGGGGCTCTGGGGCCAACGTCCTGACTTTC. Translation gives CASSLAGTGGSGANVLTF.